The 13 T cell receptor beta chains reported below all come from one sample, sequenced in a study of blood T cell repertoires in COVID-19. Profiling relied on immunoSEQ multiplex PCR, and the TCRdb table lists in-frame clones only, not all of them. The profile covers about 90,000 clones, with 80% appearing a single time and about a tenth taken by the ten largest. Sequencing input: peripheral blood. The receptors were sampled from a woman in her sixties or seventies with acute or convalescent COVID-19.

This clone has a handful of counts. This chain links TRBV27 with TRBJ2-1; 11 nucleotides line up with TRBD2. The CDR3 is 21 residues long. Trimming took 3 bases from V and 3 from J; bases not matched to a gene: 19. Germline V gene data show CDR1 as MNHEY and CDR2 as SMNVEV (reference sequence). CDR3 coding DNA: TGTGCCAGCAGTTTCCCCTTTACCCTTCGACTAGCGGGAACCAACTACAATGAGCAGTTCTTC. Protein product: CASSFPFTLRLAGTNYNEQFF.

This rearrangement joins TRBV28 to TRBJ2-7, with D possibly being TRBD2 (6 bases). The CDR3 has 15 amino acids. CDR1 and CDR2 (germline): MDHEN, SYDVKM. Between the trimmed V and J ends, which lost 4 bases and 5 bases, there was a span of 18 bases. The CDR3 DNA sequence: TGTGCCAGCAGTTCCGCCGGAGGGATCGGAAACGAGCAGTACTTC. Translation gives CASSSAGGIGNEQYF.

The J gene is TRBJ1-4, the V gene TRBV28; D ambiguous. This CDR3 has 14 amino acids. Trimming shortened V by 2 bases and J by 1 base, and 5 bases separated the two germline ends. The germline V gene has CDR1 MDHEN and CDR2 SYDVKM. The CDR3 protein is CASSLVKTNEKLFF. As DNA, the CDR3 is TGTGCCAGCAGTTTAGTCAAAACTAATGAAAAACTGTTTTTT.

The J gene is TRBJ2-2, the V gene TRBV7-3, with D maybe TRBD2 (6 bases). Deletions cut 4 bases from V and 8 bases from J, with 14 bases between. The CDR3 contains 14 residues. Germline CDR1 SGHTA, CDR2 FQGTGA. The CDR3 DNA follows: TGTGCCAGCAGCTCCGGACTACCAGGAGGGGAGCTGTTTTTT. Its protein product is CASSSGLPGGELFF.

The gene calls are TRBV10-3 and TRBJ1-1, with 8 bases matching TRBD1. The CDR3 length is 13 residues. V shed 2 bases, J shed 7 bases, and the junction held 3 bases outside the gene matches. CDR1 is ENHRY and CDR2 is SYGVKD in the germline V gene. CDR3 in DNA: TGTGCCATCAGTGAGACAGGGGGAGGTGAAGCTTTCTTT. This gives the protein CAISETGGGEAFF.

This chain joins TRBV9 and TRBJ2-1; the match to TRBD1 covers 8 bases. The germline gives CDR1 SGDLS, CDR2 YYNGEE. Trimming cost V 4 bases and J 0 bases; bases outside gene matches: 9. The CDR3 has 17 residues. As DNA, the CDR3 is TGTGCCAGCAGCCCAGGGACAGGAAGGACCTCCTACAATGAGCAGTTCTTC. Amino acid sequence: CASSPGTGRTSYNEQFF.

The chain carries TRBV9 and TRBJ1-2, with 8 bases matching TRBD1. J gave up 7 bases and V 1 base, and 21 bases lay outside the gene matches. CDR3 length equals 19 residues. Per germline, CDR1 SGDLS and CDR2 YYNGEE. CDR3 in amino acids: CASSVSPFPGQGAPSGYTF. DNA of the CDR3: TGTGCCAGCAGCGTAAGCCCCTTCCCCGGCCAGGGGGCGCCCTCTGGCTACACCTTC. Full variable domain (outside the CDR3, taken from reference TRBV9 and TRBJ1-2): DSGVTQTPKHLITATGQRVTLRCSPRSGDLSVYWYQQSLDQGLQFLIQYYNGEERAKGNILERFSAQQFPDLHSELNLSSLELGDSALYFCASSVSPFPGQGAPSGYTFGSGTRLTVV.

The gene calls are TRBV11-2 and TRBJ1-2, with 7 bases matching TRBD1. J was trimmed by 5 bases and V by 7 bases; bases with no gene match: 4. Per the germline V gene, CDR1 is SGHAT and CDR2 is FQNNGV. The CDR3 spans 12 residues. CDR3 sequence: CASNQQGYGYTF. The CDR3 region has the DNA TGTGCCAGCAACCAACAGGGGTATGGCTACACCTTC.

This clone has just a few counts. The J gene is TRBJ2-1, the V gene TRBV6-4; 11 bases line up with TRBD2. Germline V CDR1 and CDR2: MRHNA, SNTAGT. The CDR3 has 17 residues. With V trimmed by 6 bases and J by 4 bases, 11 bases remained unmatched. CDR3 protein: CASSPGSTSGVYNEQFF. The CDR3 DNA reads TGTGCCAGCAGCCCCGGATCGACTAGCGGGGTATACAATGAGCAGTTCTTC.

CDR3 sequence (DNA): TGTGCCAGCAGCCTCCGCACCGGGACAGCCCTCGAGGGCTCTGGAAACACCATATATTTT. Its translation: CASSLRTGTALEGSGNTIYF. The chain joins TRBV7-7 to TRBJ1-3; 7 nucleotides align to TRBD1. The germline V gene has CDR1 SSHAT and CDR2 FNYEAQ (reference sequence). The CDR3 has 20 residues. V lost 5 bases, J lost 0 bases, and 19 bases stayed unmatched.

This clone showed up just once. The V call is TRBV19, the J call TRBJ1-6; a possible D gene is TRBD1 (5 bases). Between the trimmed V and J ends, which lost 5 bases and 9 bases, there was a span of 8 bases. This CDR3 comprises 12 residues. CDR1 and CDR2 from the germline V gene are LNHDA and SQIVND (reference sequence). In DNA form, the CDR3 reads TGTGCCAGTAGTCCCAGGGCTTCACCCCTCCACTTT. Protein: CASSPRASPLHF.

This chain links TRBV5-1 with TRBJ2-7; a possible D gene is TRBD2 (6 bases). Trimming left V 4 bases short and J 0 bases short, with 11 bases between. CDR1 SGHRS and CDR2 YFSETQ come from the germline V gene. The CDR3 contains 14 residues. The CDR3 DNA reads as TGCGCCAGCAGCCGGGACGGGGGCTCCTACGAGCAGTACTTC. Translating gives CASSRDGGSYEQYF. Full variable domain (missing parts from reference TRBV5-1 and TRBJ2-7): KAGVTQTPRYLIKTRGQQVTLSCSPISGHRSVSWYQQTPGQGLQFLFEYFSETQRNKGNFPGRFSGRQFSNSRSEMNVSTLELGDSALYLCASSRDGGSYEQYFGPGTRLTVT.

The table lists this clone with a count of one. The chain's CDR3 is CASSRGQTYTEAFF. The CDR3 DNA is TGTGCCAGTAGTAGAGGACAGACCTACACTGAAGCTTTCTTT. This rearrangement joins TRBV19 to TRBJ1-1, with D tentatively TRBD1 (6 bases). Trimming took 4 bases from V and 3 from J, leaving 12 bases between them. In germline, CDR1 is LNHDA, CDR2 SQIVND (reference sequence). There are 14 residues in the CDR3.